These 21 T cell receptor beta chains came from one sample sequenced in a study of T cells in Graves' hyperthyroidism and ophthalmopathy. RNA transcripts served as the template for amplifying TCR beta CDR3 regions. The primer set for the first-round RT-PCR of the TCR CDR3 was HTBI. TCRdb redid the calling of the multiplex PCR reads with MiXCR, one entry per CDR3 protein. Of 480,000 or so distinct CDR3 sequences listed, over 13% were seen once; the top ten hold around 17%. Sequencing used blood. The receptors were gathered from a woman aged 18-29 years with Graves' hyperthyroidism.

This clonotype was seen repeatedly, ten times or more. CDR3 nucleotide sequence: TGTGCCAGCAGTTTAGCAGGGGGCCCGGTGGAGCAGTACGTC. Translated: CASSLAGGPVEQYV. The chain is built from TRBV12-3 or TRBV12-4 and TRBJ2-7, with 7 bases lining up with TRBD1. Trimming cost V 0 bases and J 7 bases; bases outside gene matches: 6. The CDR3 extends over 14 amino acids.

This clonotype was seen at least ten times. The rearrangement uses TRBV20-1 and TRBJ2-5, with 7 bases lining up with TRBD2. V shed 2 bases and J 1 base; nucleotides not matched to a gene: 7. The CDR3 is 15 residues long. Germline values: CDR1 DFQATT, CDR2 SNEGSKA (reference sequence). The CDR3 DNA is TGCAGTGCTAGATCCCTGGGGACTACCCAAGAGACCCAGTACTTC. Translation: CSARSLGTTQETQYF.

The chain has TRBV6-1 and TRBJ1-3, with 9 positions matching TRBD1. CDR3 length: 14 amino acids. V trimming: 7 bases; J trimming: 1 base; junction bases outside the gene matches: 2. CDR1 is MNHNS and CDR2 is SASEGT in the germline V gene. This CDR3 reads CASIQGASGNTIYF. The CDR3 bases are TGTGCCAGCATACAGGGGGCTTCTGGAAACACCATATATTTT.

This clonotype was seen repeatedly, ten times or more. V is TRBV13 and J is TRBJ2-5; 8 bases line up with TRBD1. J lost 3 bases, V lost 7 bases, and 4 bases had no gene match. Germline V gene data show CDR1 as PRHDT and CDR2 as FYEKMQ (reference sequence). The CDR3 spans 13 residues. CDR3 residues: CASTLDREETQYF. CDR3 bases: TGTGCCAGCACTTTGGACAGGGAAGAGACCCAGTACTTC.

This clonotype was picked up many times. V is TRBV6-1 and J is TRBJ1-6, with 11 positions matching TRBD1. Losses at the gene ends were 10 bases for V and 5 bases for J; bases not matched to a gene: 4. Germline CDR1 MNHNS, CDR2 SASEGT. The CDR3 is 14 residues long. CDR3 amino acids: CATGQGADNSPLHF. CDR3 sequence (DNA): TGTGCCACCGGACAGGGGGCCGATAATTCACCCCTCCACTTT.

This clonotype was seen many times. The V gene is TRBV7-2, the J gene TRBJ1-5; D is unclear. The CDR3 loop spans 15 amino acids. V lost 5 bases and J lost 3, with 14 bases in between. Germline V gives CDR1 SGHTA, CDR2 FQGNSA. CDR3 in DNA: TGTGCCAGCAGCGCGCGATCAAGACACAATCAGCCCCAGCATTTT. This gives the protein CASSARSRHNQPQHF.

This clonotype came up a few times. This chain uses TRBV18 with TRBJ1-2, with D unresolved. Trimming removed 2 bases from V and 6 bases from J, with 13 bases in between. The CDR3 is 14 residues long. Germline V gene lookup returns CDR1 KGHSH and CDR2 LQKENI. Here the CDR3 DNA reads TGTGCCAGCTCACCAGGGAGTTTTTGGGATGGCTACACCTTC. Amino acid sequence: CASSPGSFWDGYTF. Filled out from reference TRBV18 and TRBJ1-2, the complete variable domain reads NAGVMQNPRHLVRRRGQEARLRCSPMKGHSHVYWYRQLPEEGLKFMVYLQKENIIDESGMPKERFSAEFPKEGPSILRIQQVVRGDSAAYFCASSPGSFWDGYTFGSGTRLTVV.

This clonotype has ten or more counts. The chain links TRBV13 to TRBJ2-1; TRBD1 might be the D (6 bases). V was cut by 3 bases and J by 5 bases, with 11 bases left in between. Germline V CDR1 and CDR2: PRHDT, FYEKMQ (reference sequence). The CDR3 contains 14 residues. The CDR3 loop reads CASSFPDRNNEQFF. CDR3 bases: TGTGCCAGCAGCTTTCCCGACAGGAACAATGAGCAGTTCTTC.

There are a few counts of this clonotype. CDR3: CASSYPKGRNQETQYF. CDR3 coding DNA: TGTGCCAGCAGTTACCCTAAGGGGAGAAATCAAGAGACCCAGTACTTC. V gene TRBV6-2 or TRBV6-3 combines with J gene TRBJ2-5; D possibly matches TRBD1 or TRBD2 (5 bases each). V was trimmed by 2 bases and J by 2 bases, leaving 15 bases between them. This CDR3 contains 16 residues. CDR1 and CDR2 from the germline V gene are MNHEY and SVGEGT.

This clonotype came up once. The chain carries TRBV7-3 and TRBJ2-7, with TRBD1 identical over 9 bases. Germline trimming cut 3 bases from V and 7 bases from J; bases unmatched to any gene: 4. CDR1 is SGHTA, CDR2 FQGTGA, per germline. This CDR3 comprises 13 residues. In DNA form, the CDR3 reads TGTGCCAGCAGCTTCACAGGGGGCCAAGAGCAGTACTTC. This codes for CASSFTGGQEQYF.

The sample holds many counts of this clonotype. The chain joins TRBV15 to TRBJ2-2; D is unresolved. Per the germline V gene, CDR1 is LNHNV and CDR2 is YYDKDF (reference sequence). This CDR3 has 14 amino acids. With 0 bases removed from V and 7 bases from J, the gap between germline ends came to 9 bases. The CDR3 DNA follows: TGTGCCACCAGCAGAGATTTCGGCAGCGGGGAGCTGTTTTTT. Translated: CATSRDFGSGELFF.

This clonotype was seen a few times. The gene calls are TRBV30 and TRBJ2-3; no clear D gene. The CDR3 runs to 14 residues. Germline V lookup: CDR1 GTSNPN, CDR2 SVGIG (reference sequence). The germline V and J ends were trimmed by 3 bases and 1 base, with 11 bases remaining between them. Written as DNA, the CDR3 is TGTGCCTGGAGAAGGCTTCCTGGCACAGATACGCAGTATTTT. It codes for CAWRRLPGTDTQYF.

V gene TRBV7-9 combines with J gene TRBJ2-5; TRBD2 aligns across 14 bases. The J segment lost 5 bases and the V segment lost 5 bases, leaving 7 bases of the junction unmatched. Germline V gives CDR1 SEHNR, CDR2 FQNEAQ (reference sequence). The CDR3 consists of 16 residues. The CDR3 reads CASSHRTSGRNETQYF. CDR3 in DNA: TGTGCCAGCAGCCATCGGACTAGCGGGAGGAACGAGACCCAGTACTTC.

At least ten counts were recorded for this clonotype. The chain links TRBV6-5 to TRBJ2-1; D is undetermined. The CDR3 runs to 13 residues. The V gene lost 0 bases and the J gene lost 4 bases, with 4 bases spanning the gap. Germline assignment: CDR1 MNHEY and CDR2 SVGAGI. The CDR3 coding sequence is TGTGCCAGCAGTTACTCGGAGTACAATGAGCAGTTCTTC. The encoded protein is CASSYSEYNEQFF.

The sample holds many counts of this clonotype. CDR3 amino acids: CASSSSPDRAGEKLFF. DNA of the CDR3: TGTGCCAGCAGTTCATCCCCCGACAGGGCTGGTGAAAAACTGTTTTTT. This rearrangement joins TRBV11-2 to TRBJ1-4; 7 nucleotides line up with TRBD1. Germline CDR1 reads SGHAT; CDR2 reads FQNNGV. V trimming: 6 bases; J trimming: 7 bases; junction bases outside the gene matches: 14. This CDR3 comprises 16 residues.

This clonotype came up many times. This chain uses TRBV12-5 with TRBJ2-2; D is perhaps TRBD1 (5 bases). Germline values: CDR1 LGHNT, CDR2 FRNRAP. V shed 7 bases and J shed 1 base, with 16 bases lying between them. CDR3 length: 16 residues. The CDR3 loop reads CASVLIQGGNTGELFF. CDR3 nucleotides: TGTGCTAGTGTTCTGATCCAGGGCGGGAACACCGGGGAGCTGTTTTTT.

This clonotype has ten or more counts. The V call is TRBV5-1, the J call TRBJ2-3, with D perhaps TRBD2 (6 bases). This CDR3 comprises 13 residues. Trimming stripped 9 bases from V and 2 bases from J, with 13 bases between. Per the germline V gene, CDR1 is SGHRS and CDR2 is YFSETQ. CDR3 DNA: TGCGCCACCAGGACTATTTACACAGATACGCAGTATTTT. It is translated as CATRTIYTDTQYF.

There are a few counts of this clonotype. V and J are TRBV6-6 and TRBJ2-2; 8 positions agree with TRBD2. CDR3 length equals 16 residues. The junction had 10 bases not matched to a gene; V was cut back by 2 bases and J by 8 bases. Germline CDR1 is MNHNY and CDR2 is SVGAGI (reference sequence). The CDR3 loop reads CASSYGWREVLGELFF. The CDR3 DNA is TGTGCCAGCAGTTACGGTTGGCGGGAGGTACTAGGGGAGCTGTTTTTT.

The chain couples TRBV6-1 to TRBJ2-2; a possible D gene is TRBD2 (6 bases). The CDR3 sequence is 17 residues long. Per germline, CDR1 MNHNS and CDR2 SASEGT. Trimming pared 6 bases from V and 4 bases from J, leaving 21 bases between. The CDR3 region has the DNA TGTGCCAGCAGGTACCCCTTCCATCGGGGAGGCACCGGGGAGCTGTTTTTT. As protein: CASRYPFHRGGTGELFF.

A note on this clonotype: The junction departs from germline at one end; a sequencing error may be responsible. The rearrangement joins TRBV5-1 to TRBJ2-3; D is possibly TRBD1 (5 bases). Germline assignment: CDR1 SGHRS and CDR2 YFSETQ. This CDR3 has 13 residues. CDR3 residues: CATTWGGTDTQYF. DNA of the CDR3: TGTGCCACCACCTGGGGCGGCACAGATACGCAGTATTTT.

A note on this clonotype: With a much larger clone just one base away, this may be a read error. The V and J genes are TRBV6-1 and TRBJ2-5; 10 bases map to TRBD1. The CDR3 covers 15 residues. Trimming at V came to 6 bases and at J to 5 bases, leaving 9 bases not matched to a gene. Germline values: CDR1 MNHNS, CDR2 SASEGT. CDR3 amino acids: CASRPYQDRGETQYF. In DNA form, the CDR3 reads TGTGCCAGCAGGCCATACCAGGACAGGGGGGAGACCCAGTACTTC.